The 14 T cell receptor beta chains presented below share a single source sample, sequenced in a study of T cells in women clearing cervical HPV infection. The assay was immunoSEQ multiplex PCR, and TCRdb's table has in-frame clones only and misses some. Recorded here are some 33,000 clones; the top ten clones represent about 4.5%. Sequences were obtained from blood buffy coat. All receptors come from a woman between 18 and 70 years old with a cervical HPV16 infection that either progressed to CIN3+ or cleared (not recorded which).

To note about this clone: From the germline J gene comes the end of the CDR3, since the read stops 3 residues before it. The rearrangement links TRBV5-1 to TRBJ2-7, with TRBD1 matching 10 bases. CDR1 SGHRS and CDR2 YFSETQ come from the germline V gene. J lost 0 bases, V lost 0 bases, and 3 bases had no gene match. The CDR3 is made up of 16 amino acids. The sequenced CDR3 bases are TGCGCCAGCAGCTTGGACTGGGACAGGGGCTCCTACGAG. Translating it yields CASSLDWDRGSYE. In full, the CDR3 is CASSLDWDRGSYEQYF.

CDR3 amino acids: CASSLGAMNTEAFF. The DNA read from the CDR3 is TGTGCCAGCAGCTTGGGGGCCATGAACACTGAA. The chain has TRBV11-3 and TRBJ1-1; maybe TRBD1 (6 bases). The read comes to an end 3 residues before the CDR3 does, leaving the germline J gene to fill in the end. From germline, CDR1 is SGHNT and CDR2 YENEEA. The CDR3 is made up of 14 amino acids. The germline V and J ends were trimmed by 3 bases and 0 bases, with 8 bases remaining between them.

Details on this clone: The read ends 3 residues shy of where the CDR3 ends; the end is completed using the germline J gene. The chain joins TRBV6-2 or TRBV6-3 to TRBJ2-2, with 7 nucleotides matching TRBD1. Germline V gene lookup returns CDR1 MNHEY and CDR2 SVGEGT. This CDR3 has 15 amino acids. Partial CDR3 DNA: TGTGCCAGCAGTTACCGGGACAGTTCTTTTTCACCG. Protein sequence: CASSYRDSSFSP. The entire CDR3 protein is CASSYRDSSFSPLFF.

Its frequency marks this clone as medium-sized. The sequence runs out 3 residues before the end of the CDR3; the remainder is reconstructed from the germline J gene. The gene calls are TRBV18 and TRBJ2-4; 9 nucleotides match TRBD1. The CDR3 totals 15 residues. The V gene's germline CDR1 is KGHSH and CDR2 LQKENI. V shed 6 bases and J 6 bases; nucleotides not matched to a gene: 9. The covered CDR3 bases are TGTGCCAGCTCGTCTGACAGGGGGTTGGGAAACATT. This encodes CASSSDRGLGNI. The CDR3 as a whole reads CASSSDRGLGNIQYF.

This chain's CDR3 is CASSLAGGNSPLFF. The CDR3 bases that were read are TGTGCCAGCAGCTTGGCAGGGGGCAATTCACCG. V gene TRBV5-6 combines with J gene TRBJ2-2, with TRBD1 identical over 8 bases. The read terminates 3 residues before the CDR3 end, so the remaining end is supplied by the germline J gene. Germline assignment: CDR1 SGHDT and CDR2 YYEEEE. This CDR3 has 14 residues. Using reference TRBV5-6 and TRBJ2-2 for the parts outside the CDR3, the full variable domain is DAGVTQSPTHLIKTRGQQVTLRCSPKSGHDTVSWYQQALGQGPQFIFQYYEEEERQRGNFPDRFSGHQFPNYSSELNVNALLLGDSALYLCASSLAGGNSPLFFGEGSRLTVL.

Concerning this clone: The read terminates 3 residues ahead of where the CDR3 ends, so the germline J gene completes it. The chain has TRBV20-1 and TRBJ1-6, with TRBD1 matching 10 bases. J lost 10 bases, V lost 6 bases, and 12 bases had no gene match. Germline loops: CDR1 DFQATT, CDR2 SNEGSKA (reference sequence). The length of the CDR3 is 15 residues. CDR3 DNA (partial): TGCAGTGCAACCGGGGGTGGGACAGGGGTATCACCC. Protein product: CSATGGGTGVSP. The CDR3 as a whole reads CSATGGGTGVSPLHF.

In the case of this clone: The CDR3 end is not reached by the read, which stops 3 residues before it; the germline J gene fills it in. The sample has other DNA sequences that encode this CDR3 too. The genes are TRBV18 and TRBJ2-7; possibly TRBD1 for D (6 bases). CDR1 and CDR2 from the germline V gene are KGHSH and LQKENI. V was clipped by 6 bases and J by 6 bases, with 15 bases between them. This CDR3 has 13 residues. The CDR3 spells CASSPMGHPEQYF. CDR3 DNA (partial): TGTGCCAGCTCGCCCATGGGACACCCCGAG.

Concerning this clone itself: The read stops 3 residues short of the end of the CDR3; the missing end is completed from the germline J gene. The chain uses TRBV5-1 and TRBJ1-4; the D gene is possibly TRBD1 (5 bases). Germline values: CDR1 SGHRS, CDR2 YFSETQ. CDR3 size: 13 residues. This chain's CDR3 is CASSLARDSPLFF. The part of the CDR3 DNA that was read is TGCGCCAGCAGCTTGGCCAGGGATTCACCA.

Concerning this clone itself: The read stops 3 residues short of the end of the CDR3; the missing end is completed from the germline J gene. The rearrangement joins TRBV4-2 to TRBJ2-2, with D hard to call. This CDR3 is 16 amino acids long. The germline V and J ends were trimmed by 3 bases and 0 bases, with 11 bases remaining between them. The V gene's germline CDR1 is LGHNA and CDR2 YNFKEQ. The CDR3 bases that were read are TGTGCCAGCAGCCACCTGGTAGAAACGAACACCGGGGAG. This sequence encodes CASSHLVETNTGE. The full-length CDR3 reads as CASSHLVETNTGELFF.

With respect to this clone: The read terminates 3 residues before the CDR3 end, so the remaining end is supplied by the germline J gene. This chain connects TRBV30 to TRBJ2-3, with D perhaps matching TRBD2 (5 bases). V was shortened by 2 bases and J by 3 bases, with 15 bases between the two germline ends. The CDR3 totals 15 residues. Germline-derived CDR1 and CDR2 are GTSNPN and SVGIG (reference sequence). CDR3 bases read: TGTGCCTGGAGTCGGACCTCGGGGTTTACAGATACG. Its translation is CAWSRTSGFTDT. The complete CDR3 protein is CAWSRTSGFTDTQYF.

A remark on this clone: The read halts 3 residues ahead of the CDR3 end, with the missing end drawn from the germline J gene. V gene TRBV5-1 combines with J gene TRBJ2-7, with 7 bases identical to TRBD2. Germline lookup yields CDR1 SGHRS and CDR2 YFSETQ. This CDR3 contains 16 residues. V lost 3 bases, J lost 2 bases, and 11 bases stayed unmatched. CDR3 loop: CASSSVGGWGTYEQYF. The part of the CDR3 DNA that was read is TGCGCCAGCAGCTCCGTGGGGGGGTGGGGAACCTACGAG.

As regards this clone: The read terminates 3 residues ahead of where the CDR3 ends, so the germline J gene completes it. The V and J genes are TRBV20-1 and TRBJ2-3, with 8 bases matching TRBD1. CDR3 size: 15 residues. Per the germline V gene, CDR1 is DFQATT and CDR2 is SNEGSKA (reference sequence). CDR3 loop: CSAQDRGTYNQPQYF. CDR3 DNA (partial): TGCAGTGCCCAAGACAGGGGCACTTATAATCAGCCG.

For this clone: The CDR3 end is not reached by the read, which stops 3 residues before it; the germline J gene fills it in. The chain uses TRBV30 and TRBJ2-3; D is possibly TRBD2 (8 bases). CDR3 length: 17 residues. V lost 5 bases and J 0 bases, leaving 21 bases between the germline ends. The germline V gene has CDR1 GTSNPN and CDR2 SVGIG (reference sequence). CDR3 DNA (partial): TGTGCCTGGTCCCCGGGAGGGGGCCACAGTAGCACAGATACG. Translating gives CAWSPGGGHSSTDT. The entire CDR3 protein reads CAWSPGGGHSSTDTQYF.

A note on this clone: The read halts 3 residues ahead of the CDR3 end, with the missing end drawn from the germline J gene. The chain couples TRBV7-8 to TRBJ2-2; perhaps TRBD2 as D (6 bases). Deletions cut 5 bases from V and 2 bases from J, with 12 bases between. Germline V CDR1 and CDR2: SGHVS, FQNEAQ. There are 15 residues in the CDR3. CDR3 residues: CASSPRDFNTGELFF. The covered CDR3 bases are TGTGCCAGCAGCCCCCGGGACTTTAACACCGGGGAG.